A selection of T cell receptor beta chains follows, all from one sample in a study of cytomegalovirus exposure and HLA in healthy donors. Profiling relied on immunoSEQ multiplex PCR, and the TCRdb table lists in-frame clones only, not all of them. In the table there are some 81,000 clones, around 72% of which are singletons. Input material: PBMCs. These receptors all come from a woman aged 40 to 49 in good health and CMV-seropositive. Both conserved end residues are part of each CDR3. The order of the fields is D gene, J gene, V gene, CDR3 DNA, CDR3 protein. D genes are given only for firm matches.

d_call: .
j_call: TRBJ1-1
v_call: TRBV7-6
cdr3_nt: TGTGCCAGCAGCTCAAGCGCTTCAAGAAACACTGAAGCTTTCTTT
cdr3_aa: CASSSSASRNTEAFF

d_call: .
j_call: TRBJ2-1
v_call: TRBV6-5
cdr3_nt: TGTGCCAGCAGTACTCAGGGGGGAGGCAATGAGCAGTTCTTC
cdr3_aa: CASSTQGGGNEQFF